Following are 14 T cell receptor beta chains from one sample sequenced in a study of T cell responses to AZD1222 COVID-19 vaccine (dated by TCRdb to the early 2020s). This sample's time point label indicates: baseline before first vaccination. Libraries were built with the immunoSEQ multiplex PCR assay. TCRdb carries this immuneACCESS record with in-frame sequences only. Its versions omit some clonotypes, under half of them owing to an unresolved V gene in the studies checked, with the rest unexplained. The sample profile shows more than 90,000 clones; less than 95% of them were found once. Together, the top ten hold approximately 1.3% of the sample. The starting material was peripheral blood, obtained on day 0 of AZD1222 vaccination. These TCRs come from an adult in good health.

V is TRBV2 and J is TRBJ1-5, with 7 bases matching TRBD1. Germline lookup yields CDR1 SNHLY and CDR2 FYNNEI. The CDR3 spans 13 residues. With V trimmed by 6 bases and J by 3 bases, 2 bases remained unmatched. CDR3 bases: TGTGCCAGCAGGGGACAGTACAATCAGCCCCAGCATTTT. It yields the protein CASRGQYNQPQHF. Variable domain in full (rest from reference TRBV2 and TRBJ1-5): EPEVTQTPSHQVTQMGQEVILRCVPISNHLYFYWYRQILGQKVEFLVSFYNNEISEKSEIFDDQFSVERPDGSNFTLKIRSTKLEDSAMYFCASRGQYNQPQHFGDGTRLSIL.

The chain combines TRBV11-2 with TRBJ2-3, with D tentatively TRBD1 (5 bases). The CDR3 consists of 13 residues. Germline assignment: CDR1 SGHAT and CDR2 FQNNGV. V shed 5 bases and J shed 5 bases, with 11 bases lying between them. The CDR3 loop is CASSLQGEDTQYF. In nucleotides, the CDR3 is TGTGCCAGCAGCCTCCAGGGTGAAGATACGCAGTATTTT.

The chain carries TRBV7-9 and TRBJ1-1, with D uncertain. This CDR3 has 15 amino acids. Trimming cost V 5 bases and J 1 base, with 14 bases left between them. Per the germline V gene, CDR1 is SEHNR and CDR2 is FQNEAQ (reference sequence). This CDR3 is CASSPVGFRNTEAFF. The CDR3 DNA reads TGTGCCAGCAGCCCGGTAGGGTTTCGGAACACTGAAGCTTTCTTT.

The gene calls are TRBV6-5 and TRBJ1-2, with D possibly being TRBD1 (6 bases). Trimming removed 6 bases at V and 6 bases at J, with 14 bases between. Per the germline V gene, CDR1 is MNHEY and CDR2 is SVGAGI. The CDR3 totals 13 residues. CDR3 DNA sequence: TGTGCCAGCAGGGCAGGGGTCGGCGATGGCTACACCTTC. Encoded protein: CASRAGVGDGYTF.

This rearrangement joins TRBV3-1 (or the pseudogene TRBV3-2) to TRBJ1-6; D not resolved. The CDR3 sequence is 16 residues long. Germline-derived CDR1 and CDR2 are LGHDT and YNNKEL (reference sequence). Trimming shortened V by 3 bases and J by 0 bases, and 9 bases separated the two germline ends. As DNA, the CDR3 is TGTGCCAGCAGCCAGGTGGGGAGCTCCTATAATTCACCCCTCCACTTT. Translation: CASSQVGSSYNSPLHF.

CDR3 sequence (DNA): TGTGCCAGCCGGACTAGCGGCATCACAGATACGCAGTATTTT. Amino acids: CASRTSGITDTQYF. This chain links TRBV13 with TRBJ2-3; 10 bases line up with TRBD2. The CDR3 has 14 residues. Germline CDR1 and CDR2: PRHDT and FYEKMQ (reference sequence). Trimming cost V 8 bases and J 2 bases; bases outside gene matches: 4.

The CDR3 DNA reads TGCGCCAGCCACAGGGGTGAGGACACTGAAGCTTTCTTT. As protein: CASHRGEDTEAFF. This chain joins TRBV5-1 and TRBJ1-1, with 7 bases identical to TRBD1. V lost 7 bases to trimming and J lost 3 bases; unmatched junction nucleotides: 6. Germline CDR1 reads SGHRS; CDR2 reads YFSETQ. The CDR3 loop spans 13 amino acids.

This chain uses TRBV4-1 with TRBJ1-4; 9 bases line up with TRBD1. The trim removed 2 bases at V and 4 bases at J, leaving 2 bases unmatched. The CDR3 extends over 15 amino acids. CDR1 and CDR2 (germline): MGHRA, YSYEKL. This CDR3 reads CASSQNRGLNEKLFF. CDR3 nucleotide sequence: TGCGCCAGCAGCCAAAACAGGGGGCTTAATGAAAAACTGTTTTTT.

This clone was seen once. This chain links TRBV12-3 or TRBV12-4 with TRBJ1-6; a weak D match, TRBD1 (5 bases). This CDR3 is 13 amino acids long. Deletions cut 3 bases from V and 7 bases from J, with 7 bases between. CDR3 residues: CASSLGGNSPLHF. In nucleotides, the CDR3 is TGTGCCAGCAGTTTGGGGGGAAATTCACCCCTCCACTTT.

This chain joins TRBV28 and TRBJ1-1; D not certain. With 5 bases removed from V and 1 base from J, the gap between germline ends came to 14 bases. CDR1 is MDHEN and CDR2 is SYDVKM in the germline V gene. The CDR3 is 15 amino acids. The CDR3 DNA is TGTGCCAGCAGTCCTAGGCCCGCCCCGAACACTGAAGCTTTCTTT. Encoded protein: CASSPRPAPNTEAFF.

The CDR3 sequence is CASSMRTGNTEAFF. The CDR3 DNA follows: TGTGCCAGTAGTATGAGGACAGGAAACACTGAAGCTTTCTTT. The chain carries TRBV19 and TRBJ1-1, with 7 bases aligning to TRBD1. CDR1 is LNHDA and CDR2 is SQIVND in the germline V gene (reference sequence). The length of the CDR3 is 14 residues. Losses at the gene ends were 3 bases for V and 2 bases for J; bases not matched to a gene: 3.

The J gene is TRBJ1-5, the V gene TRBV5-6; D is undetermined. This CDR3 region has 15 residues. V was clipped by 2 bases and J by 0 bases, with 9 bases between them. Germline CDR1 SGHDT, CDR2 YYEEEE. The CDR3 loop reads CASSLGRYSNQPQHF. CDR3 bases: TGTGCCAGCAGCTTAGGAAGGTATAGCAATCAGCCCCAGCATTTT.

The V gene is TRBV19, the J gene TRBJ2-6; D remains ambiguous. CDR3 length equals 13 residues. Germline V gene data show CDR1 as LNHDA and CDR2 as SQIVND (reference sequence). Trimming took off 3 bases at V and 3 bases at J, with 3 bases between the two ends. The CDR3 sequence is CASSMGGANVLTF. DNA of the CDR3: TGTGCCAGTAGTATGGGTGGGGCCAACGTCCTGACTTTC.

The chain couples TRBV12-3 or TRBV12-4 to TRBJ2-3, with unresolved D. V was clipped by 2 bases and J by 6 bases, with 6 bases between them. The CDR3 sequence is 12 residues long. The CDR3 here is CASSLQMDTQYF. The CDR3 nucleotides are TGTGCCAGCAGTTTACAAATGGATACGCAGTATTTT.